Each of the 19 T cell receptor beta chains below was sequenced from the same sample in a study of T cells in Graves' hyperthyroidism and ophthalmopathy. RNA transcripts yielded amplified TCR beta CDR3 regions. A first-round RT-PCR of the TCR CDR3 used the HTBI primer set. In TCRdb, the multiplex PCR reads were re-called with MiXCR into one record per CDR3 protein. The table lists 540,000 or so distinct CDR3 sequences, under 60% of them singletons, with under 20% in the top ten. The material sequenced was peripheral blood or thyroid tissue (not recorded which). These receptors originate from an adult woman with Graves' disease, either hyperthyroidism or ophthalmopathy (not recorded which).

The CDR3 sequence: CSARPATGGERVLTF. The CDR3, as DNA: TGCAGTGCTAGGCCAGCGACAGGGGGAGAGCGCGTCCTGACTTTC. The J gene is TRBJ2-6, the V gene TRBV20-1, with 9 bases lining up with TRBD1. The CDR3 is 15 amino acids. CDR1 and CDR2 from the germline V gene are DFQATT and SNEGSKA (reference sequence). V shed 3 bases, J shed 12 bases, and the junction held 12 bases outside the gene matches.

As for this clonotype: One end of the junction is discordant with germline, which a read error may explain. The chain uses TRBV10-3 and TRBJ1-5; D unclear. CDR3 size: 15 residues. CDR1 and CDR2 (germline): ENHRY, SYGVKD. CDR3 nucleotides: TGTGCCAGCAGTTACTTAGACCCGAGGGATCAGCCCCAGCATTTT. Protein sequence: CASSYLDPRDQPQHF.

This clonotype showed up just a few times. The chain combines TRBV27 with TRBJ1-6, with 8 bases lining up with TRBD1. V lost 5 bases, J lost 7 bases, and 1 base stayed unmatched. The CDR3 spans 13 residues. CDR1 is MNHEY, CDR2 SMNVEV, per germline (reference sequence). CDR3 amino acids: CASSTGGNSPLHF. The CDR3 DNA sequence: TGTGCCAGCAGTACAGGGGGGAATTCACCCCTCCACTTT.

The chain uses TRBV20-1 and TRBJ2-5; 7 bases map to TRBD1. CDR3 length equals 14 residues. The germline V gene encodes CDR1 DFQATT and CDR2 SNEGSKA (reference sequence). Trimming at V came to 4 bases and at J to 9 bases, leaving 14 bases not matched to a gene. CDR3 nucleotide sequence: TGCAGTGCTACTGACAGGGACAGCAATCAGCCCCAGTACTTC. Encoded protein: CSATDRDSNQPQYF.

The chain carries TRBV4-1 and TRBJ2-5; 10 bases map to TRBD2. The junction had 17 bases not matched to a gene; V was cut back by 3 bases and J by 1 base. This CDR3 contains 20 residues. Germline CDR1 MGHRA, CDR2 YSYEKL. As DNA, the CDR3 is TGCGCCAGCAGCCACCCAGACTTAGGACTACTAGCGGGACCCCAAGAGACCCAGTACTTC. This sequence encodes CASSHPDLGLLAGPQETQYF.

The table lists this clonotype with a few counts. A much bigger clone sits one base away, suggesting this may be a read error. CDR3 in amino acids: CASRGSGGALQEAQYF. For the CDR3, the DNA is TGCGCCAGCAGAGGTAGTGGCGGGGCCCTACAAGAGGCCCAGTACTTC. The chain links TRBV5-1 to TRBJ2-5; D might be TRBD2 (6 bases). This CDR3 is 16 amino acids long. Germline loops: CDR1 SGHRS, CDR2 YFSETQ.

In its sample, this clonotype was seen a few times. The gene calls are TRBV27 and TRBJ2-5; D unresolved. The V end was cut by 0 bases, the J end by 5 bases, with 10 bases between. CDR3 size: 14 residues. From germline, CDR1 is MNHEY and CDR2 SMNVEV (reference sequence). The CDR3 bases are TGTGCCAGCAGTTTATCGGGGTTCGGGGAGACCCAGTACTTC. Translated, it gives CASSLSGFGETQYF.

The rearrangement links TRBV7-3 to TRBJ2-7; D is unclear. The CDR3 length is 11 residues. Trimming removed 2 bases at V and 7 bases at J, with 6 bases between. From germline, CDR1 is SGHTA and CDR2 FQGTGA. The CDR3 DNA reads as TGTGCCAGCAGCTTATCGTGGGAGCAGTACTTC. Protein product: CASSLSWEQYF. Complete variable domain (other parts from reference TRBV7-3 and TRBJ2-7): GAGVSQTPSNKVTEKGKYVELRCDPISGHTALYWYRQSLGQGPEFLIYFQGTGAADDSGLPNDRFFAVRPEGSVSTLKIQRTERGDSAVYLCASSLSWEQYFGPGTRLTVT.

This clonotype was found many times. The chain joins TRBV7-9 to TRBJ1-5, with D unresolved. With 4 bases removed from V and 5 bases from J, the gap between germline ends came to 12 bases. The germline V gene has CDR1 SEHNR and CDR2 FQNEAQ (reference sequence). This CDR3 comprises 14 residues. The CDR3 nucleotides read TGTGCCAGCAGCTCCCCCGGTTGGGATCAGCCCCAGCATTTT. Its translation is CASSSPGWDQPQHF.

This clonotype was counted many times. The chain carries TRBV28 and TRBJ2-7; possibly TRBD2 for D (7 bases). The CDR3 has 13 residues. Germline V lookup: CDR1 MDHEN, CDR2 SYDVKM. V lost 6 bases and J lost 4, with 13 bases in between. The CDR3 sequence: CASRGGAGYEQYF. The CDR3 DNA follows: TGTGCCAGCAGAGGGGGAGCGGGATACGAGCAGTACTTC.

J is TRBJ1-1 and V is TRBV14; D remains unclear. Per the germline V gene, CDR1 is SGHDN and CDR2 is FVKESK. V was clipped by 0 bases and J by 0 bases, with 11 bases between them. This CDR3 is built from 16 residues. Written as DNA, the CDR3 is TGTGCCAGCAGCCAAGATGACGTGGCTCTGAACACTGAAGCTTTCTTT. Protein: CASSQDDVALNTEAFF.

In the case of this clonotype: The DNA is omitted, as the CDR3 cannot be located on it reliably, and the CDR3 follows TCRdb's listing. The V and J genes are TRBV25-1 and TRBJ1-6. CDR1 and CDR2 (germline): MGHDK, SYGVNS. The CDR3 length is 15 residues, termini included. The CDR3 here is CACSARDLTDSPLHF.

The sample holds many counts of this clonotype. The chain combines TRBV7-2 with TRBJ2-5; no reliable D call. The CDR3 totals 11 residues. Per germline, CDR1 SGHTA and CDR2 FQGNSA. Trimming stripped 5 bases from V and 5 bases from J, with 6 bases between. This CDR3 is CASSAMETQYF. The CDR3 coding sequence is TGTGCCAGCAGCGCGATGGAGACCCAGTACTTC.

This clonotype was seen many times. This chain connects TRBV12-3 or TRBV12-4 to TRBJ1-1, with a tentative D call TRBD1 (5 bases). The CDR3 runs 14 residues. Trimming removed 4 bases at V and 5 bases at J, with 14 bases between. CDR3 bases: TGTGCCAGCAGTTCCCCCTACCAGGGTACTGAAGCTTTCTTT. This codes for CASSSPYQGTEAFF.

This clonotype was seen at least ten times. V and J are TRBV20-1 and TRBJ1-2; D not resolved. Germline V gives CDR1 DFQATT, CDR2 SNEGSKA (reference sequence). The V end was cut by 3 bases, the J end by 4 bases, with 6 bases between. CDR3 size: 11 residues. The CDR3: CSARLRYGYTF. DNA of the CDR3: TGCAGTGCTAGGCTACGCTATGGCTACACCTTC.

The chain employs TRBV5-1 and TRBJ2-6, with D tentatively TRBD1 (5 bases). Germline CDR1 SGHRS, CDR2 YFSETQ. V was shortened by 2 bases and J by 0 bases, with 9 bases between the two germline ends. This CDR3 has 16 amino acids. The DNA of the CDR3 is TGCGCCAGCAGCTTAACAGGCTTCTCTGGGGCCAACGTCCTGACTTTC. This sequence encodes CASSLTGFSGANVLTF.

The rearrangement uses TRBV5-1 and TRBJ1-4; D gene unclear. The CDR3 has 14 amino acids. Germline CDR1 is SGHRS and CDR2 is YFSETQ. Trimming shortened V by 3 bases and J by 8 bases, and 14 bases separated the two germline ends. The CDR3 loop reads CASSWGYGEEKLFF. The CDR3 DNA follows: TGCGCCAGCAGCTGGGGATACGGGGAGGAAAAACTGTTTTTT.

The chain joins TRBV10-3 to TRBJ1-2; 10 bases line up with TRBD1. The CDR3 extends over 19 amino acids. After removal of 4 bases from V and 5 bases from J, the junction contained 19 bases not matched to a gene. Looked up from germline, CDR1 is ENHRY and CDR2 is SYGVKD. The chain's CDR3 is CAISVLSGRGTGEGYGYTF. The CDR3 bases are TGTGCCATCAGTGTCCTCTCAGGCCGTGGGACAGGGGAGGGGTATGGCTACACCTTC.

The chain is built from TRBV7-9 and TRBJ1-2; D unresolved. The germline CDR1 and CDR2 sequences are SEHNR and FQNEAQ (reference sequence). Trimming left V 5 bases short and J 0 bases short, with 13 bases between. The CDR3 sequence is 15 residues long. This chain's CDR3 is CASSQDGLANYGYTF. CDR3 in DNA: TGTGCCAGCAGCCAAGACGGATTAGCTAACTATGGCTACACCTTC.